The TCR beta chain described here comes from a study of shared clonotypes between healthy human individuals. Overall study context: CD4 naive and memory got three plates each, CD8 naive two, CD8 memory one.

Profiled with immunoSEQ multiplex PCR; TCRdb holds only in-frame clones, not every one. The data hold roughly 2.5 million clones, with around 90% observed a single time. In the CD4+ fraction, cells were divided into CD45RA+ naive and CD45RA-negative memory subsets. Trimming left V 5 bases short and J 2 bases short, with 14 bases between. Germline CDR1 is SGHAT and CDR2 is FQNNGV. The CDR3 consists of 15 residues. This sequence was found in a man aged 18 to 29 in good health. V gene TRBV11-2 combines with J gene TRBJ2-3, with D perhaps TRBD2 (5 bases). Sample: naive CD4+ T cells sorted from blood. Subset meaning: CD45RA+ positively selected. CDR3 DNA sequence: TGTGCCAGCAGCCCAAGCAAGCGGTACACAGATACGCAGTATTTT. It is translated as CASSPSKRYTDTQYF. Together with reference TRBV11-2 and TRBJ2-3, the CDR3 gives the full variable domain: EAGVAQSPRYKIIEKRQSVAFWCNPISGHATLYWYQQILGQGPKLLIQFQNNGVVDDSQLPKDRFSAERLKGVDSTLKIQPAKLEDSAVYLCASSPSKRYTDTQYFGPGTRLTVL.